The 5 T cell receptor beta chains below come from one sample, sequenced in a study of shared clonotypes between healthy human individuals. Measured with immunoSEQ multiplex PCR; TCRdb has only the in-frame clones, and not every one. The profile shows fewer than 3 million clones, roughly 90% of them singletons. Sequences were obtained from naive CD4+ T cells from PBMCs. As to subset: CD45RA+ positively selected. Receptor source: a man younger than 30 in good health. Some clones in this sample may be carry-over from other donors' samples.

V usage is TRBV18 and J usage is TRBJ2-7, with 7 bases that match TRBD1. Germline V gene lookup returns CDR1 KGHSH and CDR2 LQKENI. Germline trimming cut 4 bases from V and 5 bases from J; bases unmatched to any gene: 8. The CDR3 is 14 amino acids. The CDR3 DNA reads TGTGCCAGCTCACAAGGAGGCAGGGGGAACGAGCAGTACTTC. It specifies CASSQGGRGNEQYF.

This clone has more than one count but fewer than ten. The CDR3 here is CASGLEAGTEAFF. CDR3 nucleotides: TGTGCTAGTGGTTTGGAGGCGGGCACTGAAGCTTTCTTT. The chain employs TRBV12-5 and TRBJ1-1; D remains ambiguous. The CDR3 consists of 13 residues. Germline V lookup: CDR1 LGHNT, CDR2 FRNRAP. The germline V and J ends were trimmed by 1 base and 4 bases, with 7 bases remaining between them.

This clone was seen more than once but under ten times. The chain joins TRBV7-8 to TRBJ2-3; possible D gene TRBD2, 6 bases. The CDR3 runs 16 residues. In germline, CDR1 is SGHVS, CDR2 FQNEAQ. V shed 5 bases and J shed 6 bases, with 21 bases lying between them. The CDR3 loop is CASSLETSHGTDTQYF. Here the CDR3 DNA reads TGTGCCAGCAGCCTCGAAACTAGCCACGGAACTGATACGCAGTATTTT.

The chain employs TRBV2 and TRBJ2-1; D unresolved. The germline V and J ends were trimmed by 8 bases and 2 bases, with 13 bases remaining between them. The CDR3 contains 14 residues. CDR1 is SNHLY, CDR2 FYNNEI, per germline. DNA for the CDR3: TGTGCCAGCTTGCAGGACGGACCCTACAATGAGCAGTTCTTC. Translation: CASLQDGPYNEQFF.

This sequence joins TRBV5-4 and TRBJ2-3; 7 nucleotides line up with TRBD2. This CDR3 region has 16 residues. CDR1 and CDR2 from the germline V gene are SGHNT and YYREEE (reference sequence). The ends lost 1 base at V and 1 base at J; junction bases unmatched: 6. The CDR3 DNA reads TGTGCCAGCAGCTTGAGCCTAGCGGTAGGCACAGATACGCAGTATTTT. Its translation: CASSLSLAVGTDTQYF.